This TCR beta chain appears in the sequencing data of a study of blood T cell repertoires in COVID-19. The V gene lost 5 bases and the J gene lost 6 bases, with 19 bases spanning the gap. This CDR3 has 15 amino acids. The V gene's germline CDR1 is SGHTA and CDR2 FQGNSA. Sequencing used immunoSEQ multiplex PCR; TCRdb keeps in-frame clones, though not all of them. This sample has fewer than 250,000 clones, with around four fifths found just once. The chain joins TRBV7-2 to TRBJ1-2; D not resolved. This sequence was found in a woman in her 70s with active or convalescent COVID-19. Sequencing input: peripheral blood. In DNA, the CDR3 is TGTGCCAGCAGCCTGGTAAGGCCCTCTAGCCATGGCTACACCTTC. It codes for CASSLVRPSSHGYTF.